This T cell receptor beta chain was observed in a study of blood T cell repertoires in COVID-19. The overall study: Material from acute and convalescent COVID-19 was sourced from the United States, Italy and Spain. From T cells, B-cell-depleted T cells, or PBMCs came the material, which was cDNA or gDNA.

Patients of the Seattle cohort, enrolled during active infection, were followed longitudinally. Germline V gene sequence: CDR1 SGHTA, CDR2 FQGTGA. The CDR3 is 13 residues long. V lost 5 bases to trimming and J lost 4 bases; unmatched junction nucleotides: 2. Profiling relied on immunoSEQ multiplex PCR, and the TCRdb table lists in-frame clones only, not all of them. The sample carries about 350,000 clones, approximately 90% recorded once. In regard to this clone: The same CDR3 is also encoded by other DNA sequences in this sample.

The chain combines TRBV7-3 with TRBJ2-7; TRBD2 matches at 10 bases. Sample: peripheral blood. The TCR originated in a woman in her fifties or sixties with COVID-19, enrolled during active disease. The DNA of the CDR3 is TGTGCCAGCAGCCTTAGCGGGGGGTACGAGCAGTACTTC. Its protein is CASSLSGGYEQYF.